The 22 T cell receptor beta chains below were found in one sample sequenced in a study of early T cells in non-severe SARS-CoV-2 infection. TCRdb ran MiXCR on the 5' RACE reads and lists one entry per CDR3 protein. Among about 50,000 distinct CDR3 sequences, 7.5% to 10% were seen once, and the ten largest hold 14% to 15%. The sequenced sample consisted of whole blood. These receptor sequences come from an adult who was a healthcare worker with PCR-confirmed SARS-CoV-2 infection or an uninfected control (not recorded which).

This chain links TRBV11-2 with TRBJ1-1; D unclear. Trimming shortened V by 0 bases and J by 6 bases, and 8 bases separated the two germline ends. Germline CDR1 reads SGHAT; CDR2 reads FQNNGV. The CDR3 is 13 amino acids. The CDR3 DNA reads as TGTGCCAGCAGCTTAGAAGCCATCCCTGAAGCTTTCTTT. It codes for CASSLEAIPEAFF.

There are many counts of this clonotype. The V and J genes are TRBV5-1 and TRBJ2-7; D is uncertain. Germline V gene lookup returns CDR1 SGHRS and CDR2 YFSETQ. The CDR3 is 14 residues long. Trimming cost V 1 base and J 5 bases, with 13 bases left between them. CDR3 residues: CASSLYTEIHEQYF. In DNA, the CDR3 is TGCGCCAGCAGCTTGTATACCGAGATCCACGAGCAGTACTTC.

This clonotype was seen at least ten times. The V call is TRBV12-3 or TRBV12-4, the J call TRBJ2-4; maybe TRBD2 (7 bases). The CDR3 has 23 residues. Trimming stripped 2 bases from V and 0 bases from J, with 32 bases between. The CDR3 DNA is TGTGCCAGCAGTTTATTTGATTTTGGGATCAGGCGGGAGCGGGACAAAGCCAAAAACATTCAGTACTTC. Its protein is CASSLFDFGIRRERDKAKNIQYF.

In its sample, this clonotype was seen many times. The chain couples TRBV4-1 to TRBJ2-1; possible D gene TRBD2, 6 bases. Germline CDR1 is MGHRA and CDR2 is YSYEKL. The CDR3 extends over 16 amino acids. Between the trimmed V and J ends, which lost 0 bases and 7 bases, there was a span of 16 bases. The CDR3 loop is CASSQDRGDKGNEQFF. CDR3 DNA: TGCGCCAGCAGCCAAGATCGCGGGGATAAGGGGAATGAGCAGTTCTTC.

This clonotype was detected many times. CDR3: CASSSDYRGDQPQHF. The CDR3 DNA is TGTGCCAGCAGCTCTGACTACAGGGGAGACCAGCCCCAGCATTTT. V usage is TRBV7-2 and J usage is TRBJ1-5, with 7 bases matching TRBD1. The CDR3 is 15 residues long. The J segment lost 7 bases and the V segment lost 4 bases, leaving 10 bases of the junction unmatched. Germline V gene data show CDR1 as SGHTA and CDR2 as FQGNSA.

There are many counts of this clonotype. The CDR3 region is CASSGEAGYNEQFF. The CDR3 nucleotides are TGTGCCAGCAGTGGGGAAGCGGGCTACAATGAGCAGTTCTTC. The gene calls are TRBV6-4 and TRBJ2-1; the D gene is possibly TRBD2 (6 bases). V dropped 4 bases and J dropped 3 bases, with 10 bases sitting between them. The CDR3 is 14 residues long. Germline loops: CDR1 MRHNA, CDR2 SNTAGT.

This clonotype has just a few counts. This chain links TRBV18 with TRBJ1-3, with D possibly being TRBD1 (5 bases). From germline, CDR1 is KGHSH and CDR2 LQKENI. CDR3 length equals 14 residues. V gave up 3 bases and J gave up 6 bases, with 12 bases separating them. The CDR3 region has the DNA TGTGCCAGCTCACCGACAGAAACTGAAAACACCATATATTTT. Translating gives CASSPTETENTIYF.

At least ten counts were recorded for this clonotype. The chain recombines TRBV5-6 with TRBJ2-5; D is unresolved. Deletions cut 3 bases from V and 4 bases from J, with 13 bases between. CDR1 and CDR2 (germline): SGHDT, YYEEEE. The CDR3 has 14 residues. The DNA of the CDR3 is TGTGCCAGCAGCTCCCGAAGCGAATTAGAGACCCAGTACTTC. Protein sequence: CASSSRSELETQYF.

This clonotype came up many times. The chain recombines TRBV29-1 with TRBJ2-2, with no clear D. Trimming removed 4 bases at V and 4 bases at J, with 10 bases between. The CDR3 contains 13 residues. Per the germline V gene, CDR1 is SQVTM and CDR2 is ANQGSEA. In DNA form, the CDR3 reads TGCAGCGTTGGCCCTTCGGGCACCGGGGAGCTGTTTTTT. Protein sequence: CSVGPSGTGELFF.

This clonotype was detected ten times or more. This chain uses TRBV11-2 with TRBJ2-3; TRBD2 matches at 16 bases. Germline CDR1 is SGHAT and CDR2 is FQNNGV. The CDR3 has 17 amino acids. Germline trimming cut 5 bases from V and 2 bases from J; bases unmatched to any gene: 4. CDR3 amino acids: CASSLGTSGRVTDTQYF. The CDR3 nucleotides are TGTGCCAGCAGCCTAGGGACTAGCGGGAGGGTCACAGATACGCAGTATTTT. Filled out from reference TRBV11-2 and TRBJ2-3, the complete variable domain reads EAGVAQSPRYKIIEKRQSVAFWCNPISGHATLYWYQQILGQGPKLLIQFQNNGVVDDSQLPKDRFSAERLKGVDSTLKIQPAKLEDSAVYLCASSLGTSGRVTDTQYFGPGTRLTVL.

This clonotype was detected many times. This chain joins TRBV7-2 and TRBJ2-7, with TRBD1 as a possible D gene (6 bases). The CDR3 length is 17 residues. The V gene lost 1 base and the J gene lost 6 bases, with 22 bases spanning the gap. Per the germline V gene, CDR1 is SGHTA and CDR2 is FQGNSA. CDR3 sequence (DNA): TGTGCCAGCAGCTTAGGTGGGGGCTCTTCCTTCGCGGGCGAGCAGTACTTC. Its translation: CASSLGGGSSFAGEQYF.

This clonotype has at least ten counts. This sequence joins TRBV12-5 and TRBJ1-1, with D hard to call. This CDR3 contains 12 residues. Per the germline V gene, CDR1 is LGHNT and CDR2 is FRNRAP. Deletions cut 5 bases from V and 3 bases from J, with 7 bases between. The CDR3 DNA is TGTGCTAGTGGTCGTAAGGACACTGAAGCTTTCTTT. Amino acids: CASGRKDTEAFF.

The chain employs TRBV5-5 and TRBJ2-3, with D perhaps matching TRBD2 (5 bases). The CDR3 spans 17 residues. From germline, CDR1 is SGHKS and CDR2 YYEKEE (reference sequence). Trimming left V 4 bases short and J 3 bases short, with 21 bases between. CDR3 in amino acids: CASSADLGRISTDTQYF. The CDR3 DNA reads TGTGCCAGCAGCGCGGACTTAGGGCGGATATCAACAGATACGCAGTATTTT.

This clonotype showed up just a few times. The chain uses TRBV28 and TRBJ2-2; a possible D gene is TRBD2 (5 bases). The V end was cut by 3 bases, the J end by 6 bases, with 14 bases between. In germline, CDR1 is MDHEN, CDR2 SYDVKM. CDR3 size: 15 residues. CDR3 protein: CASSFRLAGSGELFF. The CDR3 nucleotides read TGTGCCAGCAGTTTTCGGCTAGCAGGCTCCGGGGAGCTGTTTTTT.

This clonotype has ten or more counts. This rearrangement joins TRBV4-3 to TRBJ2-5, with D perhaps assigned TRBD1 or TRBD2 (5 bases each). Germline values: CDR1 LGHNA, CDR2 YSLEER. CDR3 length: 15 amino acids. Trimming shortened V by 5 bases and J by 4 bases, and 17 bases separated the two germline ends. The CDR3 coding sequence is TGCGCCAGCAGCGCCTGGGCAGGGAGAGGAGAGACCCAGTACTTC. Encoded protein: CASSAWAGRGETQYF.

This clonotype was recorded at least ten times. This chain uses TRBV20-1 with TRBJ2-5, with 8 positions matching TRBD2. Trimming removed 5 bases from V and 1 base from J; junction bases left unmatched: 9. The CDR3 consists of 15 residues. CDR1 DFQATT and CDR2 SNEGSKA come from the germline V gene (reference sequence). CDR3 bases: TGCAGTGCTCCCCCCTTAGCGGGATCCCAAGAGACCCAGTACTTC. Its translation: CSAPPLAGSQETQYF.

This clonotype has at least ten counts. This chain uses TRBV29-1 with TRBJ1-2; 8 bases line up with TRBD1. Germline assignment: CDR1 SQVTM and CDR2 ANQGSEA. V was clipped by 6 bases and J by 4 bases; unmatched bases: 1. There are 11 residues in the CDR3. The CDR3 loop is CSVGQGYGYTF. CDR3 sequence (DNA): TGCAGCGTAGGACAGGGCTATGGCTACACCTTC.

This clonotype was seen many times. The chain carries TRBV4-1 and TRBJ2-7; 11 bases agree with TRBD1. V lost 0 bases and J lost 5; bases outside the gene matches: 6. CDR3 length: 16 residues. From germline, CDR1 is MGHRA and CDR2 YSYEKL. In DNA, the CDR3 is TGCGCCAGCAGCCAAGAGGGGACAGGGGGTCGCGACGAGCAGTACTTC. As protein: CASSQEGTGGRDEQYF.

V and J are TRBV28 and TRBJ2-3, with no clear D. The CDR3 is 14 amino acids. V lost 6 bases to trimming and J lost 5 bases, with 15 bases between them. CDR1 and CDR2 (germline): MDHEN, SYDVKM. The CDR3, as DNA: TGTGCCAGCAGCCCTCCTCCGCCCCTAGATACGCAGTATTTT. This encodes CASSPPPPLDTQYF.

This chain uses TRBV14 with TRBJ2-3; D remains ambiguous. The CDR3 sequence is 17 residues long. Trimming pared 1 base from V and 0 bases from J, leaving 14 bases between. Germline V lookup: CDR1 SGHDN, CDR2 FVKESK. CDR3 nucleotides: TGTGCCAGCAGCCAAGGTCCAAGCAGGCCAAGCACAGATACGCAGTATTTT. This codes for CASSQGPSRPSTDTQYF. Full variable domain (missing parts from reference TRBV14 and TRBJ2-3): EAGVTQFPSHSVIEKGQTVTLRCDPISGHDNLYWYRRVMGKEIKFLLHFVKESKQDESGMPNNRFLAERTGGTYSTLKVQPAELEDSGVYFCASSQGPSRPSTDTQYFGPGTRLTVL.

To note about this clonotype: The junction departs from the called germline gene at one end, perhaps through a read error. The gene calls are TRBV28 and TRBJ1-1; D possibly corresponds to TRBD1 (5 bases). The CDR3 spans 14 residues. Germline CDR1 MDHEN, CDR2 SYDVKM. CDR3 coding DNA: TGTGCCAGCAGTTTGGTTGGGGGGAACTCTGAAGCTTTCTTT. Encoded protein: CASSLVGGNSEAFF.

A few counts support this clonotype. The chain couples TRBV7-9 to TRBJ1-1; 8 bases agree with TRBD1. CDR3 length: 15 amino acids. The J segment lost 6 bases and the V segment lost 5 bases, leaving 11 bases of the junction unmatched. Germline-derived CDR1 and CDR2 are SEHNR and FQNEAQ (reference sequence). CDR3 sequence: CASSGGTGRGSEAFF. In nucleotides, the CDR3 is TGTGCCAGCAGCGGGGGGACAGGACGAGGGTCTGAAGCTTTCTTT.